These 7 T cell receptor beta chains share one sample of origin, sequenced in a study of OX40 agonist ivuxolimab in advanced cancers. Clones were sequenced by immunoSEQ multiplex PCR, and TCRdb holds only the in-frame ones, with some missing. Of fewer than 50,000 clones in the sample, roughly 90% were seen once. Here the sequenced sample was CD4+ or CD8+ T cells sorted from blood, taken in a trial of the OX40 agonist ivuxolimab. All receptors derive from an adult with an advanced solid tumor such as melanoma, head and neck, liver or kidney cancer.

This sequence joins TRBV6-5 and TRBJ2-4; 10 positions match TRBD2. The CDR3 sequence is 14 residues long. Losses at the gene ends were 5 bases for V and 8 bases for J; bases not matched to a gene: 6. CDR1 MNHEY and CDR2 SVGAGI come from the germline V gene. The CDR3: CASSLSGGSDIQYF. In DNA form, the CDR3 reads TGTGCCAGCAGTCTTAGCGGGGGGTCGGACATTCAGTACTTC.

This chain connects TRBV5-4 to TRBJ2-7; D might be TRBD1 (5 bases). In germline, CDR1 is SGHNT, CDR2 YYREEE (reference sequence). Trimming shortened V by 4 bases and J by 6 bases, and 17 bases separated the two germline ends. The CDR3 has 14 residues. CDR3 protein: CASSTDMGESEQYV. CDR3 coding DNA: TGTGCCAGCAGCACGGACATGGGTGAGAGCGAGCAGTACGTC.

The table lists this clone with a few counts. The V call is TRBV7-2, the J call TRBJ2-2; 9 bases line up with TRBD2. The CDR3 has 15 residues. Germline CDR1 is SGHTA and CDR2 is FQGNSA. V shed 5 bases and J 4 bases; nucleotides not matched to a gene: 5. The CDR3 protein is CASSVGLAGTGELFF. For the CDR3, the DNA is TGTGCCAGCAGCGTGGGACTAGCAGGCACCGGGGAGCTGTTTTTT. Full variable domain (missing parts from reference TRBV7-2 and TRBJ2-2): GAGVSQSPSNKVTEKGKDVELRCDPISGHTALYWYRQSLGQGLEFLIYFQGNSAPDKSGLPSDRFSAERTGGSVSTLTIQRTQQEDSAVYLCASSVGLAGTGELFFGEGSRLTVL.

The chain recombines TRBV9 with TRBJ2-3, with TRBD1 matching over 9 bases. Germline trimming cut 0 bases from V and 2 bases from J; bases unmatched to any gene: 4. Germline V lookup: CDR1 SGDLS, CDR2 YYNGEE. The CDR3 is 16 residues long. The chain's CDR3 is CASSVGGTGYTDTQYF. The CDR3 bases are TGTGCCAGCAGCGTAGGAGGGACAGGGTACACAGATACGCAGTATTTT.

The chain employs TRBV7-9 and TRBJ2-3, with D tentatively TRBD2 (5 bases). Germline assignment: CDR1 SEHNR and CDR2 FQNEAQ (reference sequence). Between the trimmed V and J ends, which lost 1 base and 6 bases, there was a span of 17 bases. CDR3 length: 16 residues. In DNA form, the CDR3 reads TGTGCCAGCAGCTTAGTAACGTACGGGGTAGGGGATACGCAGTATTTT. It encodes CASSLVTYGVGDTQYF.

The chain recombines TRBV10-3 with TRBJ1-2; TRBD1 might be the D (6 bases). The V gene's germline CDR1 is ENHRY and CDR2 SYGVKD. The CDR3 is 15 amino acids. The ends were cut back, 3 bases at V and 4 bases at J, with 15 bases in the middle. The chain's CDR3 is CAISDLQGTAYGYTF. CDR3 DNA: TGTGCCATCAGTGATTTGCAGGGGACTGCCTATGGCTACACCTTC.

V is TRBV11-2 and J is TRBJ1-5; D might be TRBD1 (5 bases). V lost 2 bases and J 3 bases, leaving 11 bases between the germline ends. The V gene's germline CDR1 is SGHAT and CDR2 FQNNGV. The CDR3 is made up of 15 amino acids. The CDR3 loop reads CASSLQGHDNQPQHF. The CDR3 bases are TGTGCCAGCAGCTTACAAGGACACGACAATCAGCCCCAGCATTTT.